This T cell receptor beta chain was sequenced for a study of shared clonotypes between healthy human individuals. Investigators spread the genomic DNA of each subset evenly over several immunoSEQ plates. In the original processing: Owing to the provision of junction-only sequences devoid of quality scores by immunoSEQ, filtering differed. Assay used: immunoSEQ multiplex PCR; TCRdb lists only in-frame clones, some missing. V and J calls and clone size come straight from that table; D and trimming were deduced from the DNA. The sample holds around 550,000 clones, around 96% seen once. J was trimmed by 4 bases and V by 4 bases; bases with no gene match: 9. This CDR3 spans 15 amino acids. Germline CDR1 and CDR2: SGHTS and YDEGEE.

Material: naive CD4+ T cells sorted from blood. Sample subset: CD45RA+ positively selected. The chain employs TRBV5-8 and TRBJ2-3; 7 positions match TRBD2. This TCR came from a woman younger than 45 in good health. The CDR3 is CASSLGLAVSDTQYF. DNA of the CDR3: TGTGCCAGCAGCCTGGGGCTAGCGGTCTCAGATACGCAGTATTTT.